What follows are 32 T cell receptor beta chains derived from one specimen sequenced in a study of beta chain features in type 1 diabetes. Study findings and constraints: Type 1 diabetes patients showed a moderate but significant shortening of TCRB CDR3s in all four CD4+ subsets.

Their target antigens are unknown. The isolated RNA, all of it, was reverse transcribed, so expressed TCRB transcripts were what got sequenced. Method: immunoSEQ multiplex PCR; TCRdb's copy keeps in-frame clones and lacks some. The repertoire holds about 160,000 clones, with 7.5% to 8.5% as singletons. The sample comprised central memory CD4+ T cells from blood. These receptors all come from a young man with type 1 diabetes.

This clone was found a few times. The chain couples TRBV18 to TRBJ2-7; 8 bases align to TRBD1. CDR3 length: 16 amino acids. Per germline, CDR1 KGHSH and CDR2 LQKENI. V was clipped by 4 bases and J by 3 bases; unmatched bases: 11. CDR3 in amino acids: CASSQMGQVLNYEQYF. The CDR3 DNA is TGTGCCAGCTCACAAATGGGACAGGTCCTTAACTACGAGCAGTACTTC.

The CDR3 DNA reads as TGCGCCAGCAGCCCAACCTACAGGGGAAAAGAGGATGGCTACACCTTC. Amino acids: CASSPTYRGKEDGYTF. The chain combines TRBV4-1 with TRBJ1-2; 7 nucleotides match TRBD1. The trim removed 4 bases at V and 6 bases at J, leaving 14 bases unmatched. The CDR3 totals 16 residues. Germline V lookup: CDR1 MGHRA, CDR2 YSYEKL.

The CDR3 DNA is TGTGCCAGCAGCCTACAGGGGGCGAGCACCGGGGAGCTGTTTTTT. Translation: CASSLQGASTGELFF. J is TRBJ2-2 and V is TRBV5-5; 9 bases align to TRBD1. CDR3 length equals 15 residues. CDR1 is SGHKS and CDR2 is YYEKEE in the germline V gene (reference sequence). The V gene end was trimmed by 4 bases and the J gene end by 4 bases; junction bases not matched to a gene: 5.

The rearrangement links TRBV9 to TRBJ2-6; D is undetermined. Trimming pared 4 bases from V and 4 bases from J, leaving 9 bases between. The CDR3 consists of 14 residues. The germline V gene has CDR1 SGDLS and CDR2 YYNGEE. This chain's CDR3 is CASSPVSGANVLTF. The CDR3 DNA reads as TGTGCCAGCAGCCCTGTTTCCGGGGCCAACGTCCTGACTTTC.

This clone was seen more than once but under ten times. This chain joins TRBV6-1 and TRBJ2-4, with D maybe TRBD2 (5 bases). This CDR3 has 13 residues. CDR1 is MNHNS, CDR2 SASEGT, per germline. V dropped 6 bases and J dropped 8 bases, with 14 bases sitting between them. This chain's CDR3 is CASRTGNADIQYF. The DNA for the CDR3 is TGTGCCAGCAGAACCGGGAATGCAGACATTCAGTACTTC.

This clone occurred many times. The V gene is TRBV4-2, the J gene TRBJ2-5; D gene ambiguous. The CDR3 spans 13 residues. Looked up from germline, CDR1 is LGHNA and CDR2 is YNFKEQ. V was pared by 0 bases and J by 5 bases, with 7 bases between. As DNA, the CDR3 is TGTGCCAGCAGCCAAGAGGCCGGGGAGACCCAGTACTTC. This sequence encodes CASSQEAGETQYF.

The V and J genes are TRBV14 and TRBJ2-1; 7 bases map to TRBD2. In germline, CDR1 is SGHDN, CDR2 FVKESK. There are 14 residues in the CDR3. J gave up 3 bases and V 4 bases, and 3 bases lay outside the gene matches. CDR3 amino acids: CASSPGLDYNEQFF. The CDR3 DNA sequence: TGTGCCAGCAGCCCCGGACTAGACTACAATGAGCAGTTCTTC.

The V gene is TRBV7-2, the J gene TRBJ2-7; D call uncertain. The CDR3 is 14 residues long. V was shortened by 1 base and J by 3 bases, with 10 bases between the two germline ends. Germline CDR1 reads SGHTA; CDR2 reads FQGNSA. DNA of the CDR3: TGTGCCAGCAGCTTAGATCAGGCAGACTACGAGCAGTACTTC. The encoded protein is CASSLDQADYEQYF.

The CDR3 protein is CASSRDTGDTQYF. Written as DNA, the CDR3 is TGCGCCAGCAGCCGGGACACTGGAGATACGCAGTATTTT. This chain uses TRBV5-1 with TRBJ2-3; D is perhaps TRBD1 (6 bases). V lost 4 bases, J lost 5 bases, and 11 bases lay in between. This CDR3 spans 13 amino acids. Germline V gene data show CDR1 as SGHRS and CDR2 as YFSETQ. Full variable domain (remainder filled in from reference TRBV5-1 and TRBJ2-3): KAGVTQTPRYLIKTRGQQVTLSCSPISGHRSVSWYQQTPGQGLQFLFEYFSETQRNKGNFPGRFSGRQFSNSRSEMNVSTLELGDSALYLCASSRDTGDTQYFGPGTRLTVL.

V gene TRBV5-1 combines with J gene TRBJ1-5; D perhaps matches TRBD1 (5 bases). The germline gives CDR1 SGHRS, CDR2 YFSETQ. The CDR3 contains 15 residues. V shed 4 bases and J shed 8 bases, with 19 bases lying between them. The CDR3 DNA is TGCGCCAGCAGCCCGGGGGACGGGCCGATCGAGCCCCAGCATTTT. Encoded protein: CASSPGDGPIEPQHF.

This clone was seen more than once but under ten times. V gene TRBV28 combines with J gene TRBJ1-5, with a possible D match to TRBD1 (6 bases). This CDR3 spans 16 amino acids. V shed 6 bases and J shed 0 bases, with 15 bases lying between them. Germline CDR1 reads MDHEN; CDR2 reads SYDVKM. In DNA form, the CDR3 reads TGTGCCAGCAGGATGTCAGGGGAGGGTAGCAATCAGCCCCAGCATTTT. It is translated as CASRMSGEGSNQPQHF.

J is TRBJ2-1 and V is TRBV2; 9 nucleotides agree with TRBD2. Germline lookup yields CDR1 SNHLY and CDR2 FYNNEI. The CDR3 has 16 residues. V was clipped by 1 base and J by 4 bases; unmatched bases: 5. CDR3 DNA: TGTGCCAGCAGTGAAGTGGCGGGGGGGCCTTACAATGAGCAGTTCTTC. Amino acids: CASSEVAGGPYNEQFF.

This clone was observed a handful of times. The V gene is TRBV2, the J gene TRBJ2-3; 12 nucleotides align to TRBD2. Trimming took 11 bases from V and 0 from J; bases not matched to a gene: 6. Germline CDR1 is SNHLY and CDR2 is FYNNEI. This CDR3 has 15 amino acids. Here the CDR3 reads CAGGGLAGSTDTQYF. CDR3 in DNA: TGTGCCGGGGGCGGACTAGCGGGAAGCACAGATACGCAGTATTTT.

The CDR3 DNA sequence: TGTGCCAGCAGCTTGGGGCAGGGGTTTACTGAAGCTTTCTTT. As protein: CASSLGQGFTEAFF. V gene TRBV5-4 combines with J gene TRBJ1-1, with D tentatively TRBD1 (6 bases). The V gene lost 0 bases and the J gene lost 5 bases, with 11 bases spanning the gap. The CDR3 spans 14 residues. CDR1 and CDR2 from the germline V gene are SGHNT and YYREEE (reference sequence).

The chain links TRBV18 to TRBJ2-5; D is possibly TRBD2 (6 bases). The length of the CDR3 is 16 residues. V was pared by 5 bases and J by 0 bases, with 16 bases between. The V gene's germline CDR1 is KGHSH and CDR2 LQKENI. The CDR3 nucleotides are TGTGCCAGCTCAGTCTCCTCCGGGACTCACCAAGAGACCCAGTACTTC. Protein sequence: CASSVSSGTHQETQYF.

This clone was recorded a few times. This chain connects TRBV2 to TRBJ1-2; 9 bases agree with TRBD1. The germline CDR1 and CDR2 sequences are SNHLY and FYNNEI. This CDR3 is 16 amino acids long. Losses at the gene ends were 7 bases for V and 4 bases for J; bases not matched to a gene: 13. CDR3 loop: CASKRLGQGAFYGYTF. The CDR3, as DNA: TGTGCCAGCAAGCGACTGGGACAGGGCGCCTTCTATGGCTACACCTTC.

This clone has just one count. This chain joins TRBV5-4 and TRBJ1-2, with D maybe TRBD1 (6 bases). Germline-derived CDR1 and CDR2 are SGHNT and YYREEE (reference sequence). This CDR3 has 12 amino acids. V lost 8 bases and J lost 2, with 10 bases in between. The CDR3 here is CASHRDNYGYTF. Written as DNA, the CDR3 is TGTGCCAGTCACAGGGACAACTATGGCTACACCTTC.

In nucleotides, the CDR3 is TGTGCCAGCAGCCAAGTTTCGAGCGGGGGGGCCACAGATACGCAGTATTTT. Protein: CASSQVSSGGATDTQYF. The chain has TRBV4-2 and TRBJ2-3; 10 bases match TRBD2. V gave up 1 base and J gave up 2 bases; unmatched junction bases: 6. The germline gives CDR1 LGHNA, CDR2 YNFKEQ. The CDR3 length is 17 residues.

V gene TRBV7-2 combines with J gene TRBJ1-5; weak D call: TRBD1 (5 bases). Germline V gene sequence: CDR1 SGHTA, CDR2 FQGNSA. The CDR3 is 14 amino acids. V lost 10 bases and J 3 bases, leaving 16 bases between the germline ends. CDR3 bases: TGTGCCACCGGAGGGGAATTTACCAATCAGCCCCAGCATTTT. Its protein product is CATGGEFTNQPQHF.

The rearrangement uses TRBV28 and TRBJ2-3, with TRBD2 matching over 11 bases. The CDR3 runs to 16 residues. Germline assignment: CDR1 MDHEN and CDR2 SYDVKM. V gave up 2 bases and J gave up 4 bases; unmatched junction bases: 5. CDR3 nucleotide sequence: TGTGCCAGCAGTTTACTCGGGACTAGCGGATCAGATACGCAGTATTTT. Amino acids: CASSLLGTSGSDTQYF.

The sample holds a few counts of this clone. The CDR3 nucleotides read TGTGCCAGCAGTTTTCGGTCGGTAACCGGGGAGCTGTTTTTT. The encoded protein is CASSFRSVTGELFF. The V call is TRBV28, the J call TRBJ2-2, with D hard to call. Germline CDR1 MDHEN, CDR2 SYDVKM. V was trimmed by 3 bases and J by 5 bases, leaving 10 bases between them. The length of the CDR3 is 14 residues.

V usage is TRBV19 and J usage is TRBJ1-1; no definite D call. CDR1 and CDR2 (germline): LNHDA, SQIVND (reference sequence). With 6 bases removed from V and 1 base from J, the gap between germline ends came to 12 bases. This CDR3 has 14 residues. The CDR3, as DNA: TGTGCCAGTAGCGCCCATTCGGGGAACACTGAAGCTTTCTTT. Its translation is CASSAHSGNTEAFF. Variable domain in full (rest from reference TRBV19 and TRBJ1-1): DGGITQSPKYLFRKEGQNVTLSCEQNLNHDAMYWYRQDPGQGLRLIYYSQIVNDFQKGDIAEGYSVSREKKESFPLTVTSAQKNPTAFYLCASSAHSGNTEAFFGQGTRLTVV.

The chain joins TRBV18 to TRBJ1-2, with D unclear. Per germline, CDR1 KGHSH and CDR2 LQKENI. The CDR3 consists of 14 residues. Trimming took 1 base from V and 4 from J, leaving 10 bases between them. DNA of the CDR3: TGTGCCAGCTCACCACTTGAGCATACCTATGGCTACACCTTC. Its translation: CASSPLEHTYGYTF.

This clone was detected a few times. The chain uses TRBV29-1 and TRBJ1-4; 8 nucleotides match TRBD1. V shed 6 bases and J 10 bases; nucleotides not matched to a gene: 13. Germline CDR1 SQVTM, CDR2 ANQGSEA. CDR3 length equals 14 residues. The CDR3 coding sequence is TGCAGCGTCAGTACCGGGACAGGCCTTTCAAAACTGTTTTTT. Amino acid sequence: CSVSTGTGLSKLFF.

The chain employs TRBV19 and TRBJ1-5; D is uncertain. Trimming stripped 8 bases from V and 2 bases from J, with 16 bases between. Germline values: CDR1 LNHDA, CDR2 SQIVND (reference sequence). The CDR3 length is 15 residues. As DNA, the CDR3 is TGTGCCAGTCGGACTCGGGGAAGGGGCAATCAGCCCCAGCATTTT. Protein product: CASRTRGRGNQPQHF.

The rearrangement joins TRBV9 to TRBJ2-3, with TRBD2 identical over 7 bases. The ends lost 0 bases at V and 1 base at J; junction bases unmatched: 5. The germline V gene encodes CDR1 SGDLS and CDR2 YYNGEE. The CDR3 loop spans 16 amino acids. CDR3 nucleotides: TGTGCCAGCAGCGTAGCGGGCGGGAGAGGCACAGATACGCAGTATTTT. Amino acid sequence: CASSVAGGRGTDTQYF.

The rearrangement uses TRBV5-4 and TRBJ2-5; 9 positions match TRBD1. Trimming removed 5 bases from V and 3 bases from J; junction bases left unmatched: 2. The CDR3 is made up of 13 amino acids. Germline V gene lookup returns CDR1 SGHNT and CDR2 YYREEE (reference sequence). CDR3 DNA sequence: TGTGCCAGCAGATGGACAGGGGAAGAGACCCAGTACTTC. Encoded protein: CASRWTGEETQYF.

This clone has a handful of counts. The chain joins TRBV27 to TRBJ2-6; D possibly corresponds to TRBD1 (5 bases). The V gene lost 6 bases and the J gene lost 8 bases, with 11 bases spanning the gap. This CDR3 has 13 amino acids. Germline V lookup: CDR1 MNHEY, CDR2 SMNVEV (reference sequence). As DNA, the CDR3 is TGTGCCAGCAGAGGACACGGCCCCAACGTCCTGACTTTC. It specifies CASRGHGPNVLTF.

V is TRBV7-9 and J is TRBJ2-1; the match to TRBD2 covers 10 bases. CDR1 and CDR2 from the germline V gene are SEHNR and FQNEAQ (reference sequence). This CDR3 region has 16 residues. V lost 3 bases, J lost 7 bases, and 9 bases stayed unmatched. This chain's CDR3 is CASSLGTSGIGNEQFF. The CDR3 DNA is TGTGCCAGCAGCTTGGGTACTAGCGGGATTGGGAATGAGCAGTTCTTC.

This clone was counted a few times. The chain employs TRBV14 and TRBJ1-5, with unresolved D. Germline loops: CDR1 SGHDN, CDR2 FVKESK. V gave up 2 bases and J gave up 0 bases, with 2 bases separating them. The CDR3 totals 13 residues. CDR3 in DNA: TGTGCCAGCAGCCAATATAGCAATCAGCCCCAGCATTTT. It translates to CASSQYSNQPQHF.

This chain connects TRBV27 to TRBJ2-3, with a tentative D call TRBD2 (7 bases). The CDR3 is 17 residues long. The V gene's germline CDR1 is MNHEY and CDR2 SMNVEV (reference sequence). Between the trimmed V and J ends, which lost 5 bases and 1 base, there was a span of 19 bases. CDR3 region: CASSPAWGRERTDTQYF. The CDR3 DNA follows: TGTGCCAGCAGTCCCGCTTGGGGGCGGGAGCGCACAGATACGCAGTATTTT.

V gene TRBV28 combines with J gene TRBJ1-5, with 10 bases lining up with TRBD1. Germline CDR1 reads MDHEN; CDR2 reads SYDVKM. This CDR3 has 15 amino acids. Trimming removed 6 bases from V and 2 bases from J; junction bases left unmatched: 4. Here the CDR3 reads CASRPGTGGNQPQHF. The DNA for the CDR3 is TGTGCCAGCAGACCCGGGACAGGGGGCAATCAGCCCCAGCATTTT.